A single sample is the source of the 13 T cell receptor beta chains below, sequenced in a study of CD8+CD57+ T cells in acquired aplastic anemia. The template for TCR beta VDJ and CDR3 sequence profiling was genomic DNA. One entry per CDR3 protein results from TCRdb running MiXCR on the reads. The profile shows about 64,000 distinct CDR3 sequences, about 54% of them singletons. The sequencing input was sorted CD4+, CD8+, or CD8+CD57+ T cells (not recorded which) from PBMCs. All receptors come from a human donor in good health, serving as a control.

This clonotype was seen at least ten times. The chain is built from TRBV27 and TRBJ2-7, with D perhaps matching TRBD2 (6 bases). The V end lost 5 bases, the J end lost 3 bases, and 14 bases lay between the germline ends. The CDR3 totals 14 residues. Germline V gene data show CDR1 as MNHEY and CDR2 as SMNVEV (reference sequence). CDR3 in DNA: TGTGCCAGCAGTCGTGGGACTGGTTTCTACGAGCAGTACTTC. Translating gives CASSRGTGFYEQYF.

The chain has TRBV24-1 and TRBJ2-7; TRBD2 matches at 7 bases. The CDR3 loop spans 15 amino acids. Germline values: CDR1 KGHDR, CDR2 SFDVKD. The V gene end was trimmed by 4 bases and the J gene end by 7 bases; junction bases not matched to a gene: 12. This CDR3 reads CATSDAAGTDGEQYF. CDR3 coding DNA: TGTGCCACCAGTGACGCAGCGGGAACTGACGGGGAGCAGTACTTC.

This clonotype was seen ten or more times. The chain uses TRBV6-6 and TRBJ1-1, with D maybe TRBD1 (5 bases). V was trimmed by 0 bases and J by 11 bases, leaving 7 bases between them. The germline gives CDR1 MNHNY, CDR2 SVGAGI (reference sequence). The CDR3 extends over 11 amino acids. In DNA, the CDR3 is TGTGCCAGCAGTTACTCGGGGCCGGCTTTCTTT. Amino acids: CASSYSGPAFF.

This chain joins TRBV2 and TRBJ1-4; D not certain. Germline V CDR1 and CDR2: SNHLY, FYNNEI. This CDR3 region has 8 residues. V lost 5 bases, J lost 11 bases, and 0 bases lay in between. CDR3 residues: CASSKLFF. The CDR3 coding sequence is TGTGCCAGCAGTAAACTGTTTTTT.

Ten or more counts support this clonotype. The V gene is TRBV5-1, the J gene TRBJ1-2; TRBD1 aligns across 7 bases. The CDR3 is 15 residues long. CDR1 SGHRS and CDR2 YFSETQ come from the germline V gene. J was trimmed by 4 bases and V by 0 bases; bases with no gene match: 6. The DNA for the CDR3 is TGCGCCAGCAGCTTGGGCAAAGACAGGGCCTATGGCTACACCTTC. It specifies CASSLGKDRAYGYTF.

The CDR3 DNA reads TGTGCCAGCAGCCCAGTGGGACAGGGAAAGGGCTACACCTTC. It specifies CASSPVGQGKGYTF. The V gene is TRBV6-1, the J gene TRBJ1-2, with TRBD1 matching over 9 bases. CDR3 length: 14 amino acids. Germline CDR1 and CDR2: MNHNS and SASEGT. V shed 6 bases, J shed 8 bases, and the junction held 10 bases outside the gene matches.

This clonotype was counted ten times or more. The chain uses TRBV11-2 and TRBJ1-4; tentatively, D is TRBD1 (5 bases). CDR3 length: 13 residues. V was trimmed by 5 bases and J by 7 bases, leaving 11 bases between them. Germline-derived CDR1 and CDR2 are SGHAT and FQNNGV. Here the CDR3 DNA reads TGTGCCAGCAGCCTCCGGGACGGTGAAAAACTGTTTTTT. This translates into CASSLRDGEKLFF.

The chain has TRBV2 and TRBJ2-7; 12 nucleotides match TRBD2. The CDR3 consists of 15 residues. Trimming at V came to 7 bases and at J to 1 base, leaving 5 bases not matched to a gene. Looked up from germline, CDR1 is SNHLY and CDR2 is FYNNEI. The CDR3 region is CASTGGLAGSYEQYF. In DNA, the CDR3 is TGTGCCAGCACAGGTGGACTAGCGGGATCCTACGAGCAGTACTTC.

This clonotype occurred once. The chain joins TRBV19 to TRBJ2-7; TRBD2 aligns across 11 bases. V gave up 4 bases and J gave up 2 bases; unmatched junction bases: 13. The CDR3 loop spans 18 amino acids. Germline V gene data show CDR1 as LNHDA and CDR2 as SQIVND (reference sequence). CDR3 in DNA: TGTGCCAGTAGTACCCTCCCCCCAAGACTAGCGGGGACCTACGAGCAGTACTTC. It specifies CASSTLPPRLAGTYEQYF.

This clonotype was picked up many times. The CDR3 loop reads CASTTPGQGVYQPQHF. Here the CDR3 DNA reads TGTGCCAGCACTACCCCGGGACAGGGGGTATATCAGCCCCAGCATTTT. This rearrangement joins TRBV28 to TRBJ1-5, with 11 bases lining up with TRBD1. From germline, CDR1 is MDHEN and CDR2 SYDVKM. Trimming cost V 7 bases and J 5 bases; bases outside gene matches: 10. The CDR3 has 16 amino acids. Variable domain in full (rest from reference TRBV28 and TRBJ1-5): DVKVTQSSRYLVKRTGEKVFLECVQDMDHENMFWYRQDPGLGLRLIYFSYDVKMKEKGDIPEGYSVSREKKERFSLILESASTNQTSMYLCASTTPGQGVYQPQHFGDGTRLSIL.

This rearrangement joins TRBV15 to TRBJ2-3; TRBD1 matches 9 bases. Unmatched junction bases numbered 5, after V lost 3 bases and J lost 4 bases. CDR3 size: 15 residues. Germline V CDR1 and CDR2: LNHNV, YYDKDF (reference sequence). In DNA form, the CDR3 reads TGTGCCACCAGCAGGGCTACAGGGGGCTCAGATACGCAGTATTTT. It translates to CATSRATGGSDTQYF.

This clonotype was recorded at least ten times. V gene TRBV5-1 combines with J gene TRBJ1-3, with a tentative D call TRBD1 (6 bases). Between the trimmed V and J ends, which lost 4 bases and 0 bases, there was a span of 14 bases. Germline assignment: CDR1 SGHRS and CDR2 YFSETQ. CDR3 length equals 16 residues. The CDR3 here is CASSPGQTFSGNTIYF. The CDR3 DNA reads as TGCGCCAGCAGCCCTGGACAGACCTTCTCTGGAAACACCATATATTTT.

The J gene is TRBJ2-7, the V gene TRBV19; 9 bases map to TRBD1. V shed 6 bases, J shed 6 bases, and the junction held 3 bases outside the gene matches. From germline, CDR1 is LNHDA and CDR2 SQIVND (reference sequence). The CDR3 covers 12 residues. The CDR3 DNA follows: TGTGCCAGTAGGGGACAGGGCGGCGAGCAGTACTTC. Translation gives CASRGQGGEQYF. The full variable domain, in which reference TRBV19 and TRBJ2-7 provide the parts outside the CDR3, is DGGITQSPKYLFRKEGQNVTLSCEQNLNHDAMYWYRQDPGQGLRLIYYSQIVNDFQKGDIAEGYSVSREKKESFPLTVTSAQKNPTAFYLCASRGQGGEQYFGPGTRLTVT.